This TCR beta chain was obtained from a study of blood T cell repertoires in COVID-19. Study overall: The cDNA or gDNA used as material had been derived from T cells, B-cell-depleted T cells, or PBMCs.

Produced via immunoSEQ multiplex PCR; TCRdb's table is partial and in-frame only. The sample yields 250,000 to 350,000 clones, about 85% seen once. Donors in Cohort 3 who had recovered were those with two negative PCRs, healthcare professional clearance, or resolution of their symptoms. The sequenced material came from PBMCs or T cells enriched from blood (not recorded which). The source is a woman in her forties or fifties who had recovered from COVID-19.

CDR3 region: CASIIQGNTEAFF. The CDR3 region has the DNA TGTGCCAGCATTATCCAGGGAAACACTGAAGCTTTCTTT. The J gene is TRBJ1-1, the V gene TRBV2; D possibly corresponds to TRBD1 (5 bases). Germline V lookup: CDR1 SNHLY, CDR2 FYNNEI. V was trimmed by 7 bases and J by 2 bases, leaving 11 bases between them. The CDR3 covers 13 residues.